In its sample, the clone carrying this TCR beta chain was seen once. Within the sample, other DNA sequences also encode this same CDR3. This sample was included in a study of blood T cell repertoires in COVID-19. About the study: Acute and convalescent COVID-19 specimens originated in the United States, Italy and Spain. In each case, the material was cDNA or gDNA derived from T cells, B-cell-depleted T cells, or PBMCs.

CDR3 length: 11 amino acids. The V and J ends lost 6 bases and 2 bases respectively, with 5 bases between them. As processed by the authors: Nucleated cell number was recorded as an estimate derived from reference gene primer amplification. TCRdb's copy holds only in-frame clones and misses some; the assay was immunoSEQ multiplex PCR. V, J and clone size are taken as reported in that table, and D and trimming were inferred from the DNA itself. The sample has hundreds of thousands of clones; around 85% are singletons. The rearrangement links TRBV12-3 or TRBV12-4 to TRBJ2-7; D is uncertain. The sequencing input was peripheral blood. The TCR originated in a man older than 75 with acute or convalescent COVID-19. This CDR3 reads CASSLTYEQYF. DNA for the CDR3: TGTGCCAGCAGCCTAACCTACGAGCAGTACTTC.